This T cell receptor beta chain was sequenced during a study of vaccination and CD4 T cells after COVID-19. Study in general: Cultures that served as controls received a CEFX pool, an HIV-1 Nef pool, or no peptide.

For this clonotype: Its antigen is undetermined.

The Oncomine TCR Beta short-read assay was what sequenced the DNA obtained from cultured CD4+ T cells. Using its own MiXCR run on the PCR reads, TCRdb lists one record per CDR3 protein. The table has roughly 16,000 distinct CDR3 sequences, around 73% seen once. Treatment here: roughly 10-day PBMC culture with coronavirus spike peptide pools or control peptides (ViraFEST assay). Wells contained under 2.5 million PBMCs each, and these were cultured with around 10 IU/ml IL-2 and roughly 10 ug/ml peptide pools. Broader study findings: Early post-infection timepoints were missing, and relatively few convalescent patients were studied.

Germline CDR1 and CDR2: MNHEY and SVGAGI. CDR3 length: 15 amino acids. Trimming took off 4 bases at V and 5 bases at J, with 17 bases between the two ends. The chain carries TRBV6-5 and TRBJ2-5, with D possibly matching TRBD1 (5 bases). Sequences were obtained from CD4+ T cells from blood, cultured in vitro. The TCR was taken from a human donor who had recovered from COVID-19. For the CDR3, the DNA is TGTGCCAGCAGTTGGGGCCCAGGCACCGAGGAGACCCAGTACTTC. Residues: CASSWGPGTEETQYF.